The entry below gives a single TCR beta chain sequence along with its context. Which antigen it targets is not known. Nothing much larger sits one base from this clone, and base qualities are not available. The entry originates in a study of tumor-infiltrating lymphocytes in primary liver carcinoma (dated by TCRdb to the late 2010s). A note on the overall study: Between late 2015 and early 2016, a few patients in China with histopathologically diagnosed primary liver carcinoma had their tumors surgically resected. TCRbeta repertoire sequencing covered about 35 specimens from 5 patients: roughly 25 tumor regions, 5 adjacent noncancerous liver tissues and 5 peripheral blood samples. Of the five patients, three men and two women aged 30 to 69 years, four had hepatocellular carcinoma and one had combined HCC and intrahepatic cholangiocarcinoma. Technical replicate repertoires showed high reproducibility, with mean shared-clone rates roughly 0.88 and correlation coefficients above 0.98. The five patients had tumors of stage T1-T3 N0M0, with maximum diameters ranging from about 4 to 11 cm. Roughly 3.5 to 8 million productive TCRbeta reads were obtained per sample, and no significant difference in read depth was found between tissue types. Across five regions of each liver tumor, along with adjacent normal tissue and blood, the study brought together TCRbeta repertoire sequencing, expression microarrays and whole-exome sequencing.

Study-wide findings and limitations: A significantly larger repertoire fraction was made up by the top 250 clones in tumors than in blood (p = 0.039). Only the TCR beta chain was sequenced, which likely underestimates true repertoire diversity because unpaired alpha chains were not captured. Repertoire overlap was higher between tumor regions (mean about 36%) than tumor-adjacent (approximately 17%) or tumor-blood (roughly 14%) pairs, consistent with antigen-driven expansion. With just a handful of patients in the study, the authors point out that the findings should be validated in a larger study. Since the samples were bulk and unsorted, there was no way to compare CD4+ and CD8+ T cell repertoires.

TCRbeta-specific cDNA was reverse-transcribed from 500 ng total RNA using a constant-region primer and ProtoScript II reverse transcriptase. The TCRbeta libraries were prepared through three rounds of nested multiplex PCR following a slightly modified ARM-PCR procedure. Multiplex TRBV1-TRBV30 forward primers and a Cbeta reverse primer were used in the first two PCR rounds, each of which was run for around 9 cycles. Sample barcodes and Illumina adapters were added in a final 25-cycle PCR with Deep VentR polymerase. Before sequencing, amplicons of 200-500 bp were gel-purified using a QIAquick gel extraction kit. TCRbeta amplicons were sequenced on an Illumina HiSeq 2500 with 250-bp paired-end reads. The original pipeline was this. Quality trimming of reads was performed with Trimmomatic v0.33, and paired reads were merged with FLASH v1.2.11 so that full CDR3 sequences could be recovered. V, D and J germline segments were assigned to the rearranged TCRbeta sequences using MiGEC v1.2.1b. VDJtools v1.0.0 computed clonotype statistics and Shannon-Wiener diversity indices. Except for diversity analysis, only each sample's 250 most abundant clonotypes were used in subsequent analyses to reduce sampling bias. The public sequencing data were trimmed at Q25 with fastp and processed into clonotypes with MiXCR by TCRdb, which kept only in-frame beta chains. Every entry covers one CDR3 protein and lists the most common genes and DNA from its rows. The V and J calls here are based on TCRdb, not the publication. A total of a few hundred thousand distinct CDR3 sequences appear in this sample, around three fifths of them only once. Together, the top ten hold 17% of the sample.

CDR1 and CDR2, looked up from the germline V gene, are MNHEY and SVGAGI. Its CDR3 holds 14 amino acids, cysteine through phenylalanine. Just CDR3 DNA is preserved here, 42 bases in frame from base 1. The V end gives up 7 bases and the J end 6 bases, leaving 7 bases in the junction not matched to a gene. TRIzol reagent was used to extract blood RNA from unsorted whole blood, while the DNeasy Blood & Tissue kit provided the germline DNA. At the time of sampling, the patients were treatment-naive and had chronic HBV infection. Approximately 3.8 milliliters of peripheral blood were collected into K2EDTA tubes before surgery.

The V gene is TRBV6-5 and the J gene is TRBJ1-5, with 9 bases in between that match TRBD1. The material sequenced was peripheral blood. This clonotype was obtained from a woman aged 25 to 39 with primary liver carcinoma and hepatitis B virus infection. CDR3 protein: CASNQQGAAQPQHF. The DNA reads TGTGCCAGCAATCAACAGGGGGCAGCTCAGCCCCAGCATTTT.